This TCR beta chain was sequenced during a study of OX40 agonist ivuxolimab in advanced cancers. As for the study more broadly: Ivuxolimab, which targeted the costimulatory receptor OX40 (CD134), was an agonistic, fully human IgG2 monoclonal antibody. Prior anti-PD-1, anti-PD-L1 or anti-CTLA-4 therapy was permitted, and checkpoint inhibitors had been received by roughly 42% of dose-escalation patients. The paper describes the monotherapy dose-escalation part (N of about 47 patients) of the phase I trial of ivuxolimab. Three dose-escalation patients achieved partial responses, one with hepatocellular carcinoma and two with cutaneous melanoma. The point of sequencing TCRbeta in the periphery was to test whether ivuxolimab changed TCR sequence diversity and drove clonal T-cell expansion. Of the roughly 52 dose-escalation patients, hepatocellular carcinoma was present in around 20, melanoma in roughly 15, renal cell carcinoma in 9 and head and neck cancer in 9. In the dose-escalation cohort, 75% to 85% of patients were male, and the mean age was roughly 56 years with a range of roughly 23 to 79. Intravenous ivuxolimab was administered to patients every 2 weeks at six dose levels: 0.01, 0.1, 0.3, 1.5, 3 and 10 mg/kg.

For sequencing of the TCRbeta CDR3 region, genomic DNA was extracted from the sorted cells. TCRbeta CDR3 regions were sequenced using the immunoSEQ Assay. In its TCRdb copy, this immuneACCESS table keeps in-frame sequences only and misses some clones. Where compared with another copy, unresolved V genes explain less than half of these, and the others have no known cause. The sample data list tens of thousands of clones, and around 92% of these were observed just once. 25% to 35% of the sample is held by the ten biggest clonotypes. Patients with autoimmune disease history or receiving systemic immunosuppression were excluded from the trial. Peripheral blood for TCR sequencing was collected from all dose cohorts at baseline, on cycle 4 day 1, and on cycle 7 day 1. The samples were drawn from a first-in-human, open-label, multicenter phase I dose-escalation trial of ivuxolimab. Adults with locally advanced or metastatic melanoma, renal cell carcinoma, hepatocellular carcinoma or head and neck squamous cell carcinoma were enrolled in the trial. Before TCR sequencing, CD4+ T cells and CD8+ T cells from peripheral blood were sorted into separate populations.

Broad study findings and their caveats: In the 0.1-3.0 mg/kg groups, partial responders had among the lowest normalized peripheral clonal expansion, particularly in CD8+ T cells. After ivuxolimab, CD8+ T cells had more expanded clones than CD4+ T cells on average. Which antigens the clonally expanded peripheral T cells were specific for was not determined. Low levels of normalized T-cell clonal expansion were also shown by some nonresponding patients. Clonal expansion of both CD4+ and CD8+ blood T cells was observed from baseline to week 6 at doses 0.1 to 3.0 mg/kg.

CDR1 and CDR2 (SGHDT, YYEEEE) derive from the germline V gene. Inclusive of the bounding cysteine and phenylalanine, the CDR3 is 15 residues long. Only the CDR3 DNA stays, 45 bases, in frame from base 1. V ends up 3 bases short and J 3 bases short, with an unmatched junction base count of 8. With respect to this clone: The antigen it binds to is not known. The record has no base qualities; no much larger clone is one base away.

The chain employs TRBV5-6 and TRBJ2-7; a stretch of 8 junction bases matches TRBD2. The sequences come from CD4+ or CD8+ T cells sorted from blood, collected in a trial of the OX40 agonist ivuxolimab. The receptor's source is an adult with an advanced solid tumor such as melanoma, head and neck, liver or kidney cancer. The DNA sequence is given as TGTGCCAGCAGCTCGGGACTAGTTGTTGTCTACGAGCAGTACTTC. Its protein reads: CASSSGLVVVYEQYF.